This is a list of T cell receptor beta chains from one sample in a study of human T cells and chemical hapten exposure. TCRdb called the RACE reads again in MiXCR, with one record for every CDR3 protein. The data contain some 89,000 distinct CDR3 sequences, 25% to 30% of them singletons. Sequenced material: whole blood, taken in connection with sensitization to the hapten diphenylcyclopropenone (DPC). These receptors were collected from a man aged 35 to 55 with alopecia areata. Some clones in this sample may be carry-over from other donors' samples. CDR3s include the opening cysteine and the closing phenylalanine or tryptophan. Fields, in order: clone size, V gene, CDR3 protein. Clone size is shown for a subset of rows, as once, few, many or a class of expanded clone.

. TRBV12-3/TRBV12-4 CASRTQPGETQYF
few TRBV20-1 CSARADQGHDSPLHF
few TRBV7-2 CASSLAWRDTEAFF
few TRBV20-1 CSARVAGGFPYKNIQYF
once TRBV5-5 CASSLQTSPGELFF
. TRBV3-1 CASSRLALGDEQYF
. TRBV14 CASSLRGDREETQYF
few TRBV2 CASLTVSGANVLTF
. TRBV11-3 CASSSGQGPGELFF
. TRBV5-1 CASSQGLNAEAFF
few TRBV7-2 CASSLRQGGNTEAFF
few TRBV6-5 CASGTRGASTDTQYF
few TRBV6-5 CASSRRAGAAYEQYF
. TRBV4-1 CASSQDFPGTGIEQYF
. TRBV10-1 CASSDSTTPGAFF